The rows below give T cell receptor beta chains drawn from one sample of a study of early T cells in non-severe SARS-CoV-2 infection. In TCRdb, the 5' RACE reads were re-called with MiXCR into one record per CDR3 protein. The data show 35,000 to 40,000 distinct CDR3 sequences, 5.3% seen once. The sequenced material came from whole blood. The receptors here all came from an adult who was a healthcare worker with PCR-confirmed SARS-CoV-2 infection or an uninfected control (not recorded which). CDR3s include the opening cysteine and the closing phenylalanine or tryptophan. The D gene is left open where the match is weak. Part of the rows lack a size; the others show once, few, many or a class for expanded clones.

d_call: -
j_call: TRBJ2-7
v_call: TRBV11-2
clone_size: -
cdr3_nt: TGTGCCAGCAGCTTAGGGCAGAGGGGCTACGAGCAGTACTTC
cdr3_aa: CASSLGQRGYEQYF

d_call: -
j_call: TRBJ1-6
v_call: TRBV20-1
clone_size: many
cdr3_nt: TGCAGCAGCCGACAGGCAGGATTTAATTCACCCCTCCACTTT
cdr3_aa: CSSRQAGFNSPLHF

d_call: -
j_call: TRBJ2-7
v_call: TRBV5-4
clone_size: many
cdr3_nt: TGTGCCAGCAGCCTCCGGGGCCCAATGGACTACGAGCAGTACTTC
cdr3_aa: CASSLRGPMDYEQYF

d_call: -
j_call: TRBJ2-2
v_call: TRBV29-1
clone_size: few
cdr3_nt: TGCAGCGCCTCGAACACCGGGGAGCTGTTTTTT
cdr3_aa: CSASNTGELFF

d_call: TRBD2
j_call: TRBJ2-1
v_call: TRBV5-1
clone_size: many
cdr3_nt: TGCGCCAGCAGCTTTGGGACTAGCGGGATCCACTCGGGCGAGTTCTTC
cdr3_aa: CASSFGTSGIHSGEFF

d_call: -
j_call: TRBJ1-1
v_call: TRBV15
clone_size: -
cdr3_nt: TGTGCCACCAGCAGAGATCGGCAGGGGAACACTGAAGCTTTCTTT
cdr3_aa: CATSRDRQGNTEAFF

d_call: TRBD2
j_call: TRBJ2-7
v_call: TRBV7-2
clone_size: many
cdr3_nt: TGTGCCAGCAGCCCGGGACTAGCGGTCGACGAGCAGTACTTC
cdr3_aa: CASSPGLAVDEQYF

d_call: -
j_call: TRBJ2-1
v_call: TRBV7-2
clone_size: few
cdr3_nt: TGTGCCAGCACCCTGCAGGAGTATGCCGGGAAGGGGCAGTTCTTC
cdr3_aa: CASTLQEYAGKGQFF

d_call: TRBD2
j_call: TRBJ2-7
v_call: TRBV20-1
clone_size: -
cdr3_nt: TGCAGTGCTGGGCGGGGGGACGATAGCTCCTACGAGCAGTACTTC
cdr3_aa: CSAGRGDDSSYEQYF

d_call: -
j_call: TRBJ2-1
v_call: TRBV9
clone_size: -
cdr3_nt: TGTGCCAGCAGCGTACTCAGCGGAGGAAACTCCTACAATGAGCAGTTCTTC
cdr3_aa: CASSVLSGGNSYNEQFF

d_call: -
j_call: TRBJ2-5
v_call: TRBV11-2
clone_size: many
cdr3_nt: TGTGCCAGCAGCTTAGTTCGTGGCAGCCCTGAGTACTTC
cdr3_aa: CASSLVRGSPEYF

d_call: TRBD2
j_call: TRBJ2-1
v_call: TRBV11-3
clone_size: few
cdr3_nt: TGTGCCAGCAGCCTCCAGGGACTATCAGATGAGCAGTTCTTC
cdr3_aa: CASSLQGLSDEQFF

d_call: -
j_call: TRBJ1-3
v_call: TRBV5-1
clone_size: few
cdr3_nt: TGCGCCAGCAGTCAGGGAAATGGAAACACCATATATTTT
cdr3_aa: CASSQGNGNTIYF

d_call: -
j_call: TRBJ2-5
v_call: TRBV5-6
clone_size: many
cdr3_nt: TGTGCCAGCAGCCCGTTTAGCGGCGCAGGCGAGACCCAGTACTTC
cdr3_aa: CASSPFSGAGETQYF

d_call: -
j_call: TRBJ1-3
v_call: TRBV28
clone_size: many
cdr3_nt: TGTGCCAGCGGACTCGGCAGCTCTGGAAACACCATATATTTT
cdr3_aa: CASGLGSSGNTIYF

d_call: TRBD2
j_call: TRBJ2-2
v_call: TRBV20-1
clone_size: many
cdr3_nt: TGCAGTGCCGATAGCGGGAAGGGGACCGGGGAGCTGTTTTTT
cdr3_aa: CSADSGKGTGELFF

d_call: -
j_call: TRBJ2-4
v_call: TRBV2
clone_size: -
cdr3_nt: TGTGCCACACAAAGGAATAGCGGGACAGACATTCAGTACTTC
cdr3_aa: CATQRNSGTDIQYF

d_call: -
j_call: TRBJ2-3
v_call: TRBV5-1
clone_size: few
cdr3_nt: TGCGCCAGCAGCTTGGAATCGCCGTGGACAGATACGCAGTATTTT
cdr3_aa: CASSLESPWTDTQYF

d_call: -
j_call: TRBJ2-6
v_call: TRBV7-9
clone_size: many
cdr3_nt: TGTGCCAGCAGCTTAGGCCTAGGTGCGGGTTCTGGGGCCAACGTCCTGACTTTC
cdr3_aa: CASSLGLGAGSGANVLTF

d_call: -
j_call: TRBJ2-1
v_call: TRBV7-9
clone_size: -
cdr3_nt: TGTGCCAGCAGCTTGAGTGGGAGGTACAATGAGCAGTTCTTC
cdr3_aa: CASSLSGRYNEQFF

d_call: -
j_call: TRBJ1-5
v_call: TRBV7-2
clone_size: many
cdr3_nt: TGTGCCAGCAGCTTACAGGGAACAAGCAATCAGCCCCAGCATTTT
cdr3_aa: CASSLQGTSNQPQHF

d_call: TRBD2
j_call: TRBJ2-1
v_call: TRBV7-7
clone_size: many
cdr3_nt: TGTGCTAGCAGCTCGGGACTAGCGCCCAATGAGCAGTTCTTC
cdr3_aa: CASSSGLAPNEQFF

d_call: TRBD1
j_call: TRBJ2-7
v_call: TRBV5-5
clone_size: many
cdr3_nt: TGTGCCAGCAGTCCGATCGAAGAGCCCAGGGGGCGCGGCGAGCAGTACTTC
cdr3_aa: CASSPIEEPRGRGEQYF

d_call: -
j_call: TRBJ2-3
v_call: TRBV19
clone_size: many
cdr3_nt: TGTGCCAGCTCAGGGGTCTCCCTGACAGATACGCAGTATTTT
cdr3_aa: CASSGVSLTDTQYF

d_call: TRBD1
j_call: TRBJ2-3
v_call: TRBV5-4
clone_size: -
cdr3_nt: TGTGCCAGCAGCCTACAGGGGAGCACAGATACGCAGTATTTT
cdr3_aa: CASSLQGSTDTQYF

d_call: TRBD2
j_call: TRBJ2-3
v_call: TRBV5-1
clone_size: many
cdr3_nt: TGCGCCAGTAGTGGGACTACCTACACAGATACGCAGTATTTT
cdr3_aa: CASSGTTYTDTQYF

d_call: -
j_call: TRBJ2-3
v_call: TRBV29-1
clone_size: few
cdr3_nt: TGCAGCGTTGGCCCGCCAGGGTTCGGGTGGACAGATACGCAGTATTTT
cdr3_aa: CSVGPPGFGWTDTQYF

d_call: TRBD1
j_call: TRBJ2-1
v_call: TRBV7-2
clone_size: -
cdr3_nt: TGTGCCAGCAGCCGGACAGGGGTCTACAATGAGCAGTTCTTC
cdr3_aa: CASSRTGVYNEQFF

d_call: -
j_call: TRBJ2-7
v_call: TRBV28
clone_size: many
cdr3_nt: TGTGCCAGCAGTTTAGGTTCTGTGAGGGAGACGGAGTACTTC
cdr3_aa: CASSLGSVRETEYF

d_call: -
j_call: TRBJ2-4
v_call: TRBV20-1
clone_size: many
cdr3_nt: TGCAGTGCACTGACGGATCTAGCCAAAAACATTCAGTACTTC
cdr3_aa: CSALTDLAKNIQYF

d_call: TRBD2
j_call: TRBJ2-3
v_call: TRBV7-2
clone_size: -
cdr3_nt: TGTGCCAGCAGCGGGACTATTTCAGATACGCAGTATTTT
cdr3_aa: CASSGTISDTQYF